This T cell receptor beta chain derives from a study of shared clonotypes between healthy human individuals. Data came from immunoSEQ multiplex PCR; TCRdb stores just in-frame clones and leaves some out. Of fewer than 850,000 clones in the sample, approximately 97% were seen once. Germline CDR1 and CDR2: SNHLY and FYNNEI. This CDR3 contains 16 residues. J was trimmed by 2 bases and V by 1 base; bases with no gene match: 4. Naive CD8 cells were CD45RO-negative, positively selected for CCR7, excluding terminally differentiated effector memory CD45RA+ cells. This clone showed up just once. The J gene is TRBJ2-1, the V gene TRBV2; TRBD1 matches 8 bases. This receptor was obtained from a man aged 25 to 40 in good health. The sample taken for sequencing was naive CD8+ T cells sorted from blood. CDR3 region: CASSEVVQGAYNEQFF. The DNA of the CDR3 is TGTGCCAGCAGTGAAGTCGTACAGGGGGCCTACAATGAGCAGTTCTTC.